Listed below are T cell receptor beta chains from one sample, sequenced in a study of CXCR3-negative and CXCR3-positive naive CD8 T cells. TCRdb reprocessed the 5' RACE reads, with one entry per CDR3 protein and no DNA. In all, the sample yields about 30,000 distinct CDR3 sequences. Sequencing used memory CD8+ T cells from blood. These receptors were obtained from a human donor in good health. Some clones in this sample may be carry-over from other donors' samples. The CDR3 runs from the conserved cysteine through the conserved F or W. A clone size is listed for some rows: how often the clone was seen (once, few, many), or a class if it is expanded.

TRBV20-1,TRBJ2-1,NA,CSAREQTGLGDEQFF
TRBV25-1,TRBJ2-2,NA,CASSEYTGVTGELFF
TRBV29-1,TRBJ2-7,NA,CSVEDEDPSGSSGRYEQYF
TRBV12-3/TRBV12-4,TRBJ2-1,medium-sized,CASTPGGGGYNEQFF
TRBV6-4,TRBJ2-3,medium-sized,CASSDSVSGTDTQYF
TRBV5-1,TRBJ2-3,NA,CASSLAWGTDTQYF
TRBV9,TRBJ2-5,NA,CASSVASGGAGETQYF
TRBV27,TRBJ2-1,NA,CASSHRYRVLYEQFF
TRBV12-3/TRBV12-4,TRBJ2-5,NA,CASSPRGQTETQYF
TRBV3-1,TRBJ2-1,NA,CASSLRYNEQFF
TRBV7-8,TRBJ2-7,NA,CASSLEERGLNYEQYF
TRBV29-1,TRBJ2-4,NA,CSVEREETNIQYF
TRBV4-2,TRBJ1-4,NA,CASSQETGTGGEKLFF
TRBV2,TRBJ2-2,NA,CASRRASDGGELFF
TRBV9,TRBJ2-7,NA,CASSPRGTVVTYEQYF
TRBV10-3,TRBJ2-7,NA,CAISEKGLTNEQYF
TRBV11-2,TRBJ2-1,NA,CASSLGADGSSYNEQFF
TRBV6-1,TRBJ2-7,NA,CASSAVAVVGSYEQYF
TRBV27,TRBJ2-1,NA,CASSPTGSEQFF
TRBV7-9,TRBJ2-1,NA,CASSHWTSVNNEQFF
TRBV27,TRBJ2-3,NA,CASSSTQGVRTDTQYF
TRBV23-1,TRBJ2-5,NA,CASSQRPSWVETQYF
TRBV29-1,TRBJ2-3,NA,CSSRLSTDTQYF
TRBV6-5,TRBJ2-1,NA,CASSYSIQASYNEQFF
TRBV19,TRBJ1-4,NA,CASRPPAVGVHEKLFF
TRBV19,TRBJ1-1,NA,CASSTGDRPLNTEAFF
TRBV10-3,TRBJ1-4,NA,CAISPGGGYNEKLFF
TRBV9,TRBJ1-1,NA,CASSVGHTEAFF
TRBV15,TRBJ2-5,NA,CATSRDRPETQYF